These 12 T cell receptor beta chains came from one sample sequenced in a study of blood T cell repertoires in COVID-19. Generated by immunoSEQ multiplex PCR, the TCRdb table keeps only in-frame clones and is missing some. The sample records about 260,000 clones, about 89% being singletons. The sequencing sample was made of peripheral blood. These receptors all stem from a man aged 35 to 55 with active or convalescent COVID-19.

This clone has a single count. This chain joins TRBV2 and TRBJ2-1, with 9 bases lining up with TRBD2. The trim removed 10 bases at V and 6 bases at J, leaving 13 bases unmatched. Germline CDR1 is SNHLY and CDR2 is FYNNEI. The CDR3 spans 15 residues. In DNA, the CDR3 is TGTGCCACCATGGCCGTTCGGACTAGCGTCAATGAGCAGTTCTTC. Translated, it gives CATMAVRTSVNEQFF.

V usage is TRBV19 and J usage is TRBJ2-2; D may be TRBD1 (5 bases). V shed 6 bases and J shed 4 bases, with 12 bases lying between them. Germline V gene data show CDR1 as LNHDA and CDR2 as SQIVND (reference sequence). This CDR3 has 14 residues. This CDR3 is CASRTQGSTGELFF. The CDR3 DNA sequence: TGTGCCAGTAGAACTCAGGGTAGCACCGGGGAGCTGTTTTTT.

This clone is a singleton in its sample. The V gene is TRBV6-5, the J gene TRBJ2-7, with 8 bases that match TRBD1. J lost 1 base, V lost 2 bases, and 4 bases had no gene match. In germline, CDR1 is MNHEY, CDR2 SVGAGI. The CDR3 is 15 residues long. Here the CDR3 DNA reads TGTGCCAGCAGTTACGTAGGGACAGGTTCCTACGAGCAGTACTTC. Protein sequence: CASSYVGTGSYEQYF.

This chain connects TRBV4-1 to TRBJ1-4; TRBD1 might be the D (6 bases). V lost 3 bases, J lost 12 bases, and 11 bases lay in between. The germline CDR1 and CDR2 sequences are MGHRA and YSYEKL. This CDR3 is built from 12 residues. In nucleotides, the CDR3 is TGCGCCAGCAGCCAGGGACAATTGGAACTGTTTTTT. Protein sequence: CASSQGQLELFF.

The rearrangement joins TRBV19 to TRBJ2-7, with 11 bases that match TRBD2. Germline CDR1 LNHDA, CDR2 SQIVND (reference sequence). This CDR3 region has 16 residues. J was trimmed by 5 bases and V by 5 bases; bases with no gene match: 11. CDR3 sequence: CASSASGLAGIDEQYF. The DNA of the CDR3 is TGTGCCAGTAGTGCTTCTGGACTAGCGGGTATTGACGAGCAGTACTTC.

Here the CDR3 DNA reads TGCAGCGTCGAACCCCCCCAGACAGGGGGCAAGGATGGCTACACCTTC. It is translated as CSVEPPQTGGKDGYTF. The V call is TRBV29-1, the J call TRBJ1-2; 10 bases agree with TRBD1. Trimming cost V 6 bases and J 6 bases; bases outside gene matches: 16. Germline-derived CDR1 and CDR2 are SQVTM and ANQGSEA. The CDR3 covers 16 residues.

The CDR3 bases are TGTGCCAGCAGTTTCCAGGGACAGGGGAATGGCTACACCTTC. Translated, it gives CASSFQGQGNGYTF. This rearrangement joins TRBV27 to TRBJ1-2; the match to TRBD1 covers 10 bases. The CDR3 loop spans 14 amino acids. V lost 3 bases and J lost 6; bases outside the gene matches: 4. Germline loops: CDR1 MNHEY, CDR2 SMNVEV (reference sequence).

A word on this clone: This same CDR3 is encoded by further DNA sequences in the sample. The CDR3 protein is CAWSGQGGETQYF. CDR3 nucleotides: TGTGCCTGGAGCGGACAGGGAGGAGAGACCCAGTACTTC. V usage is TRBV30 and J usage is TRBJ2-5, with 8 nucleotides matching TRBD1. This CDR3 has 13 residues. J gave up 4 bases and V 3 bases, and 4 bases lay outside the gene matches. The V gene's germline CDR1 is GTSNPN and CDR2 SVGIG (reference sequence).

V and J are TRBV6-5 and TRBJ1-2; tentative D call: TRBD1 (6 bases). Trimming took off 6 bases at V and 8 bases at J, with 19 bases between the two ends. The CDR3 is 14 amino acids. Germline CDR1 reads MNHEY; CDR2 reads SVGAGI. The CDR3 loop reads CASRPGDPRRGYTF. CDR3 coding DNA: TGTGCCAGCAGACCAGGGGACCCCCGACGCGGCTACACCTTC.

This clone was picked up one time. This specimen includes other DNA sequences encoding the same CDR3. The rearrangement links TRBV9 to TRBJ1-5, with 8 positions matching TRBD1. The V and J ends lost 3 bases and 4 bases, in that order; junction bases with no gene match: 0. The germline V gene has CDR1 SGDLS and CDR2 YYNGEE. There are 13 residues in the CDR3. The CDR3 region has the DNA TGTGCCAGCAGCGGACAGGGGAATCAGCCCCAGCATTTT. Amino acids: CASSGQGNQPQHF.

This clone turned up a few times. Here the CDR3 reads CAWSIPWGGTGNEQYF. CDR3 DNA sequence: TGTGCCTGGAGTATCCCGTGGGGCGGGACAGGGAACGAGCAGTACTTC. This chain connects TRBV30 to TRBJ2-7; 9 bases match TRBD1. Germline V lookup: CDR1 GTSNPN, CDR2 SVGIG (reference sequence). V shed 2 bases, J shed 5 bases, and the junction held 13 bases outside the gene matches. The CDR3 has 16 amino acids.

The J gene is TRBJ2-3, the V gene TRBV28; 7 nucleotides match TRBD1. The CDR3 runs 14 residues. V lost 4 bases and J lost 4; bases outside the gene matches: 5. The germline gives CDR1 MDHEN, CDR2 SYDVKM. The CDR3 region is CASSSTGVPDTQYF. For the CDR3, the DNA is TGTGCCAGCAGTTCAACAGGGGTACCAGATACGCAGTATTTT.